Listed below are T cell receptor beta chains from one sample, sequenced in a study of T cell repertoires in cytomegalovirus infection. TCRdb re-analysed the reads in MiXCR, keeping a single row per CDR3 protein. The table lists hundreds of thousands of distinct CDR3 sequences, 20% to 25% of them singletons. The specimen was CD8+ T cells from PBMCs. The source is a human donor in good health (CMV status not recorded). Some clones in this sample may be carry-over from other donors' samples. CDR3s leave out the opening cysteine and the closing phenylalanine or tryptophan. Fields, in order: CDR3 length, V gene, J gene, CDR3 protein.

cdr3_length: 15
v_call: TRBV28
j_call: TRBJ2-5
cdr3_aa: ASSLSIRTGTQETQY

cdr3_length: 13
v_call: TRBV24-1
j_call: TRBJ2-3
cdr3_aa: ATSDVGGEEDTQY

cdr3_length: 15
v_call: TRBV5-1
j_call: TRBJ1-2
cdr3_aa: ASSLARWEGTDYGYT

cdr3_length: 15
v_call: TRBV7-6
j_call: TRBJ1-6
cdr3_aa: ASSIGGPEDYNSPLH

cdr3_length: 13
v_call: TRBV19
j_call: TRBJ1-1
cdr3_aa: ASDPGPAMNTEAF

cdr3_length: 15
v_call: TRBV6-6
j_call: TRBJ2-2
cdr3_aa: ASRHPRDESNTGELF

cdr3_length: 13
v_call: TRBV7-9
j_call: TRBJ2-4
cdr3_aa: ASSLAPTGVDIQY

cdr3_length: 13
v_call: TRBV9
j_call: TRBJ1-6
cdr3_aa: ASSVGGQNNSPLH

cdr3_length: 10
v_call: TRBV7-9
j_call: TRBJ2-3
cdr3_aa: ASSRILDTQY

cdr3_length: 13
v_call: TRBV7-9
j_call: TRBJ2-5
cdr3_aa: ASFGGTSVKETQY

cdr3_length: 10
v_call: TRBV2
j_call: TRBJ2-3
cdr3_aa: ASRGGADTQY

cdr3_length: 12
v_call: TRBV5-8
j_call: TRBJ1-1
cdr3_aa: ASSFAGVGTEAF

cdr3_length: 12
v_call: TRBV2
j_call: TRBJ1-2
cdr3_aa: ASSYSLANYGYT

cdr3_length: 12
v_call: TRBV2
j_call: TRBJ2-1
cdr3_aa: ATLGQGARSEQF

cdr3_length: 12
v_call: TRBV2
j_call: TRBJ2-3
cdr3_aa: ASRDREGADTQY

cdr3_length: 14
v_call: TRBV6-6
j_call: TRBJ2-3
cdr3_aa: ASSYSRGVSTDTQY

cdr3_length: 11
v_call: TRBV6-1
j_call: TRBJ1-1
cdr3_aa: ASSETWNTEAF

cdr3_length: 9
v_call: TRBV4-1
j_call: TRBJ2-3
cdr3_aa: ASRGADTQY

cdr3_length: 13
v_call: TRBV14
j_call: TRBJ2-1
cdr3_aa: ASSPRGRLYNEQF

cdr3_length: 12
v_call: TRBV29-1
j_call: TRBJ2-6
cdr3_aa: SVGGASGANVLT

cdr3_length: 13
v_call: TRBV7-7
j_call: TRBJ2-5
cdr3_aa: ASSLGTPLGETQY

cdr3_length: 10
v_call: TRBV12-3/TRBV12-4
j_call: TRBJ2-3
cdr3_aa: ASSLYSDTQY

cdr3_length: 9
v_call: TRBV7-6
j_call: TRBJ2-6
cdr3_aa: ASSGANVLT

cdr3_length: 14
v_call: TRBV7-9
j_call: TRBJ2-1
cdr3_aa: ASSSSGWDSGNEQF

cdr3_length: 13
v_call: TRBV5-4
j_call: TRBJ2-5
cdr3_aa: ASSLASGDQETQY

cdr3_length: 14
v_call: TRBV28
j_call: TRBJ1-5
cdr3_aa: ASSPDQKGGNQPQH

cdr3_length: 15
v_call: TRBV28
j_call: TRBJ2-1
cdr3_aa: ASSPRVAGVSYNEQF

cdr3_length: 14
v_call: TRBV14
j_call: TRBJ1-1
cdr3_aa: ASSPTDSGWDTEAF

cdr3_length: 11
v_call: TRBV19
j_call: TRBJ2-7
cdr3_aa: ASSRDTSYEQY

cdr3_length: 13
v_call: TRBV19
j_call: TRBJ1-1
cdr3_aa: ASSLWGEMNTEAF

cdr3_length: 15
v_call: TRBV20-1
j_call: TRBJ2-5
cdr3_aa: SARTETGEGWRETQY

cdr3_length: 13
v_call: TRBV5-6
j_call: TRBJ2-2
cdr3_aa: ASSLELAGTGELF

cdr3_length: 15
v_call: TRBV9
j_call: TRBJ2-1
cdr3_aa: ASSGNKESNLNNEQF

cdr3_length: 13
v_call: TRBV3-1
j_call: TRBJ2-7
cdr3_aa: ASSQGDDTSYEQY

cdr3_length: 12
v_call: TRBV7-9
j_call: TRBJ1-5
cdr3_aa: ASSLIGGNQPQH

cdr3_length: 17
v_call: TRBV7-9
j_call: TRBJ2-1
cdr3_aa: ASSLAVGTRWHDDNEQF

cdr3_length: 12
v_call: TRBV12-5
j_call: TRBJ1-1
cdr3_aa: ASGPGDKNTEAF

cdr3_length: 12
v_call: TRBV28
j_call: TRBJ2-5
cdr3_aa: ASSSTYYVETQY

cdr3_length: 11
v_call: TRBV7-8
j_call: TRBJ2-5
cdr3_aa: ASSLARGQHQY

cdr3_length: 15
v_call: TRBV7-4
j_call: TRBJ2-1
cdr3_aa: ASSFPALAGPYNEQF

cdr3_length: 11
v_call: TRBV29-1
j_call: TRBJ2-3
cdr3_aa: SFPGPMEDTQY

cdr3_length: 13
v_call: TRBV14
j_call: TRBJ1-2
cdr3_aa: ASSHNPGLYYGYT

cdr3_length: 11
v_call: TRBV7-2
j_call: TRBJ1-1
cdr3_aa: ARRTGDGTEAF

cdr3_length: 14
v_call: TRBV20-1
j_call: TRBJ1-1
cdr3_aa: SARKKRQAMNTEAF